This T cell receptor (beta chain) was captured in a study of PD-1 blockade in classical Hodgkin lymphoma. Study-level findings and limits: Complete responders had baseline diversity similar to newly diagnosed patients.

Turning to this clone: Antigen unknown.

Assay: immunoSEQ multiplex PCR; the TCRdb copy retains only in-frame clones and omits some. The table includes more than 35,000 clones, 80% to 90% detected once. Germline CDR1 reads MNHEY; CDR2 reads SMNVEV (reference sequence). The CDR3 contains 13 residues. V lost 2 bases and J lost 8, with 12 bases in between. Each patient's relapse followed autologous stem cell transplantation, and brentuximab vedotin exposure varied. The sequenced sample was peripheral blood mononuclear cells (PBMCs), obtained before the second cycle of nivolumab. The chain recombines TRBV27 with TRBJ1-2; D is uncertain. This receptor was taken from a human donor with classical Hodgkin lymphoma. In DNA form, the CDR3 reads TGTGCCAGCAGTTTAGATGTAGGGTTAGGCTACACCTTC. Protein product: CASSLDVGLGYTF.